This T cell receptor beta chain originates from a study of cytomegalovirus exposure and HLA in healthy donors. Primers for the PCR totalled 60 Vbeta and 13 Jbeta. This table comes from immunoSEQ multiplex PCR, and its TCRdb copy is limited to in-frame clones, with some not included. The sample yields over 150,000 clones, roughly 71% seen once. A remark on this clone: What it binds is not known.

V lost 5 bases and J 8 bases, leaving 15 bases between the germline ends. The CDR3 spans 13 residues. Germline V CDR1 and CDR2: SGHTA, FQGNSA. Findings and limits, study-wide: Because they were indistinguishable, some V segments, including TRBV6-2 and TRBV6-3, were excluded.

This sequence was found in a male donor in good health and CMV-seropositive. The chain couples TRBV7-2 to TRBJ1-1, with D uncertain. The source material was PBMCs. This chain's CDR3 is CASSDHPNSEAFF. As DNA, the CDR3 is TGTGCCAGCAGCGACCACCCGAATAGCGAAGCTTTCTTT.